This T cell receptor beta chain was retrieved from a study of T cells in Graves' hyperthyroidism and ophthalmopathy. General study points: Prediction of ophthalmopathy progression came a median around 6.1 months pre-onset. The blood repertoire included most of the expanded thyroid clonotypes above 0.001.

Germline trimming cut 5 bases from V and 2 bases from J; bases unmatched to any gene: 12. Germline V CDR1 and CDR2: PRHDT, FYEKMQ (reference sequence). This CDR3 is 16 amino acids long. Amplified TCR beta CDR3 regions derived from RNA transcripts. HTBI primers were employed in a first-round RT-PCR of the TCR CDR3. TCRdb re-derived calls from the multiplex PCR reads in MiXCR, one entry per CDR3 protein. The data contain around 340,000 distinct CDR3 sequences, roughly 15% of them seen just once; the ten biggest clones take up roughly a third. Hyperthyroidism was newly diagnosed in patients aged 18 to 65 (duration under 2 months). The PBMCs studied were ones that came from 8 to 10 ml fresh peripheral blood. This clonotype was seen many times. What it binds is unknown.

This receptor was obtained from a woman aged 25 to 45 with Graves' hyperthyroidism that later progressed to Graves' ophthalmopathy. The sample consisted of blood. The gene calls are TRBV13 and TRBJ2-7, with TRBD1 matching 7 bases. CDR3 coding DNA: TGTGCCAGCAGCCTCCATGGTGGGGACAGAGCCTACGAGCAGTACTTC. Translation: CASSLHGGDRAYEQYF.